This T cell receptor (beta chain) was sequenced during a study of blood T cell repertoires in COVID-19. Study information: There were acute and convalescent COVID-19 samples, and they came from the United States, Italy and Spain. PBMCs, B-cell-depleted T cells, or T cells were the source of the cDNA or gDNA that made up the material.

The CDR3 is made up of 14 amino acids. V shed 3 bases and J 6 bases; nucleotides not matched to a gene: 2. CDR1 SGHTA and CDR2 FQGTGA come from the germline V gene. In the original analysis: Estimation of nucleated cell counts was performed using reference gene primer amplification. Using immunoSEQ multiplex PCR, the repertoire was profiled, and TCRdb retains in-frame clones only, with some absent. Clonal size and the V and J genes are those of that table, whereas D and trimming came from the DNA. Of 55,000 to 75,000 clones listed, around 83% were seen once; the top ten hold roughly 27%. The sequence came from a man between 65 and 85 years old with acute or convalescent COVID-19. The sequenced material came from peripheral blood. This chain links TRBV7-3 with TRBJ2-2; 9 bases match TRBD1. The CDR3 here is CASSLDRGPGELFF. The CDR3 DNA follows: TGTGCCAGCAGCTTGGACAGGGGTCCCGGGGAGCTGTTTTTT.